Sequencing of this T cell receptor (beta chain) was carried out in a study of blood T cell repertoires in COVID-19. Study as a whole: Sample material is recorded as cDNA or gDNA derived from T cells, B-cell-depleted T cells, or PBMCs.

The repertoire was sequenced with immunoSEQ multiplex PCR; TCRdb's copy has only in-frame clones and lacks some. The data show tens of thousands of clones, with 80% to 90% seen just once and 20% to 25% held by the top ten. Germline V lookup: CDR1 SNHLY, CDR2 FYNNEI. CDR3 length: 18 amino acids. Unmatched junction bases numbered 12, after V lost 7 bases and J lost 1 base. This chain links TRBV2 with TRBJ2-3; TRBD2 matches 12 bases. The TCR sequence derives from a man in his 60s with acute or convalescent COVID-19. Sequences were obtained from peripheral blood. This CDR3 is CASKFQRTSGVGTDTQYF. The CDR3 nucleotides are TGTGCCAGCAAGTTTCAAAGGACTAGCGGGGTAGGCACAGATACGCAGTATTTT.